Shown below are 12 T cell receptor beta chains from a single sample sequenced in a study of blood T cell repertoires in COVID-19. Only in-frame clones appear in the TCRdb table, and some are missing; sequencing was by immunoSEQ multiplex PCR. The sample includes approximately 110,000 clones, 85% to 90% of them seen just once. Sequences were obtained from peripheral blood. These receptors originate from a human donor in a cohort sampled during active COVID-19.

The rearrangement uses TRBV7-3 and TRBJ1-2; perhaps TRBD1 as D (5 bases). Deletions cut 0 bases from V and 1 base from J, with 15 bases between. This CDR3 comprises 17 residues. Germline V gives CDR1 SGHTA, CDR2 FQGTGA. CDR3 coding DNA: TGTGCCAGCAGCTTAACAGGGCCAGGGCCCTTTAACTATGGCTACACCTTC. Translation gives CASSLTGPGPFNYGYTF. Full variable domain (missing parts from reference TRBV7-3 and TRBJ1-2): GAGVSQTPSNKVTEKGKYVELRCDPISGHTALYWYRQSLGQGPEFLIYFQGTGAADDSGLPNDRFFAVRPEGSVSTLKIQRTERGDSAVYLCASSLTGPGPFNYGYTFGSGTRLTVV.

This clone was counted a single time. In DNA, the CDR3 is TGTGCCAGCAGCGCCCGACCCCAAGGGGCCAACACAGATACGCAGTATTTT. Translation: CASSARPQGANTDTQYF. This rearrangement joins TRBV9 to TRBJ2-3; D perhaps matches TRBD1 (5 bases). CDR1 and CDR2 (germline): SGDLS, YYNGEE. V lost 3 bases to trimming and J lost 2 bases, with 19 bases between them. CDR3 length equals 17 residues.

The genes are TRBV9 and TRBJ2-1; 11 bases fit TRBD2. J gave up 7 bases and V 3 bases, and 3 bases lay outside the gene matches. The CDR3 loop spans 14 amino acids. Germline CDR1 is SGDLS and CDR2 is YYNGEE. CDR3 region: CASSGLAGGNEQFF. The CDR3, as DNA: TGTGCCAGCAGCGGTCTAGCGGGAGGAAATGAGCAGTTCTTC.

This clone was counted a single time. CDR3 DNA sequence: TGTGCCAGCAGTTGGACAGGGGAAGCTTTCTTT. It translates to CASSWTGEAFF. The chain links TRBV2 to TRBJ1-1; 8 nucleotides align to TRBD1. V gave up 5 bases and J gave up 8 bases; unmatched junction bases: 1. Germline assignment: CDR1 SNHLY and CDR2 FYNNEI. The CDR3 has 11 amino acids.

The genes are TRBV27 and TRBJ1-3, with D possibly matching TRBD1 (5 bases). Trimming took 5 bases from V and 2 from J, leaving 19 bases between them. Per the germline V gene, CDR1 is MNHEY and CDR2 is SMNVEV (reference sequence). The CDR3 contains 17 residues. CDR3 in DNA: TGTGCCAGCAGTCTCTTGGGGCCAGGGCGGCCTGGAAACACCATATATTTT. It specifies CASSLLGPGRPGNTIYF.

Here the CDR3 DNA reads TGCGCCAGCAGCTTGGAACAGGGGAGCTACTACTACGAGCAGTACTTC. The encoded protein is CASSLEQGSYYYEQYF. The genes are TRBV5-1 and TRBJ2-7; 7 bases align to TRBD1. V shed 0 bases and J 3 bases; nucleotides not matched to a gene: 9. In germline, CDR1 is SGHRS, CDR2 YFSETQ. The CDR3 consists of 16 residues.

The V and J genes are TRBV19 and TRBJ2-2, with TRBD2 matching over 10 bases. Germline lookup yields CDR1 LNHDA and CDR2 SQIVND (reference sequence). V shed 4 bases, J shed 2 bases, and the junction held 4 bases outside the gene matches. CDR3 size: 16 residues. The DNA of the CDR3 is TGTGCCAGTAGTAGAGGACTAGCGGCCAACACCGGGGAGCTGTTTTTT. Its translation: CASSRGLAANTGELFF.

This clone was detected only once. DNA for the CDR3: TGTGCCAGCAGCCCGACTAGCGGGAGGGCCTACGAGCAGTACTTC. Residues: CASSPTSGRAYEQYF. The genes are TRBV28 and TRBJ2-7; 14 bases agree with TRBD2. The CDR3 contains 15 residues. V trimming: 6 bases; J trimming: 2 bases; junction bases outside the gene matches: 3. Germline-derived CDR1 and CDR2 are MDHEN and SYDVKM.

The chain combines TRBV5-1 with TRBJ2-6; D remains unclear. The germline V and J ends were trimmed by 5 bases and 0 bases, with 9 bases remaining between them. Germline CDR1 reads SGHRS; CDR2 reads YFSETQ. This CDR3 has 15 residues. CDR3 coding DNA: TGCGCCAGCAGTCGGAGTCTCTCTGGGGCCAACGTCCTGACTTTC. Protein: CASSRSLSGANVLTF.

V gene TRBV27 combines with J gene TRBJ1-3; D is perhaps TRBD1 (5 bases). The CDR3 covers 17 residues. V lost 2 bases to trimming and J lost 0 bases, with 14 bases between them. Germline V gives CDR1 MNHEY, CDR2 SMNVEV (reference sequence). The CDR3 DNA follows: TGTGCCAGCAGTTTAGGGGGGGGACCAATCTCTGGAAACACCATATATTTT. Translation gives CASSLGGGPISGNTIYF.

CDR3 residues: CATQAGAMGTEAFF. CDR3 coding DNA: TGTGCCACTCAAGCGGGGGCTATGGGCACTGAAGCTTTCTTT. The chain combines TRBV24-1 with TRBJ1-1, with D perhaps matching TRBD1 (6 bases). Germline lookup yields CDR1 KGHDR and CDR2 SFDVKD. V was pared by 10 bases and J by 4 bases, with 18 bases between. The CDR3 has 14 amino acids.

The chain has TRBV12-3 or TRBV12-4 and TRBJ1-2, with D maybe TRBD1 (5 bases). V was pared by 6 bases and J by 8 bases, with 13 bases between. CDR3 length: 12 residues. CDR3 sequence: CASRTVGGGYTF. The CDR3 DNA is TGTGCCAGCAGAACTGTCGGGGGGGGCTACACCTTC.